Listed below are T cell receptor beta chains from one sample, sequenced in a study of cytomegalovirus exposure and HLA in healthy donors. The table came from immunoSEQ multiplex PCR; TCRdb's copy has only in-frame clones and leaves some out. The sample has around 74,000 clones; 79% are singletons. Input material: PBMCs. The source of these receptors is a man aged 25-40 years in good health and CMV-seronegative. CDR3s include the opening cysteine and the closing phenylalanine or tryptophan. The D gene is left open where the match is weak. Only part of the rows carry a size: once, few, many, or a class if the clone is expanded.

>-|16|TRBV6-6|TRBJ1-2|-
TGTGCCAGCAGTTACACCGGCGCGGTCGAGACCTATGGCTACACCTTC
CASSYTGAVETYGYTF
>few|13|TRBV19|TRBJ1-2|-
TGTGCCAGTCGAACGACAGGAGGCTATGGCTACCCCTTC
CASRTTGGYGYPF
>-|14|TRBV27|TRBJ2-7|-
TGTGCCAGCAGTTTAACGAGGGTTTCCTACGAGCAGTACTTC
CASSLTRVSYEQYF
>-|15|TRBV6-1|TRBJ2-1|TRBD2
TGTGCCAGCAGTGAACTAGCGGGAGGGTACAATGAGCAGTTCTTC
CASSELAGGYNEQFF
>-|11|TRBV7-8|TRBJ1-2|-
TGTGCCAGCAGCTCTCTCTATGGCTACACCTTC
CASSSLYGYTF
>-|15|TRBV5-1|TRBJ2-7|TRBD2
TGCGCCAGCAGCTCCACGACTAGCGGGAGAGGCGAGCAGTACTTC
CASSSTTSGRGEQYF
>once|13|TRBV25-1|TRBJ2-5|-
TGTGCCAGTCGCAGGGTTGGGCTGGAGACCCAGTACTTC
CASRRVGLETQYF
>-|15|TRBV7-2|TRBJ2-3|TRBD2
TGTGCCAGCAGCCCCATAGCGGGGGGGCGGGGGACGCAGTATTTT
CASSPIAGGRGTQYF
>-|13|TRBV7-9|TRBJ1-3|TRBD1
TGTGCCACTATGGACAGGGGAGGAAACACCATATATTTT
CATMDRGGNTIYF
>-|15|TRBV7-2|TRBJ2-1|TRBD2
TGTGCCAGCAGCGACCTAGCGGGGATCTACAATGAGCAGTTCTTC
CASSDLAGIYNEQFF
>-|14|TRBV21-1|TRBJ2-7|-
TGTGCCAGCAGCAAGGAGTCAGCTTCCTACGAGCAGTACTTC
CASSKESASYEQYF
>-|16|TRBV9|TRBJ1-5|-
TGTGCCAGCAGCGGACACCCAGACCATAGCAATCAGCCCCAGCATTTT
CASSGHPDHSNQPQHF
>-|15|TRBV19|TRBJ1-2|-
TGTGCCAGTAGTTCCGTGAACACAGCCAACTATGGCTACACCTTC
CASSSVNTANYGYTF
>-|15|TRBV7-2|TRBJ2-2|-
TGTGCCAGCAGCACGGAGGTCCGGGGCACCGGGGAGCTGTTTTTT
CASSTEVRGTGELFF
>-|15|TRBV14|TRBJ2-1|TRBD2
TGTGCCAGCAGCCAAGGGACTAGTGACTACAATGAGCAGTTCTTC
CASSQGTSDYNEQFF
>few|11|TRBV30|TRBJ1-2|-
TGTGCCTTGCGACATACCTATGGCTACACCTTC
CALRHTYGYTF
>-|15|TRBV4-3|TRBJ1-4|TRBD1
TGCGCCAGCAGCCAAGAGGACAGGACACGGGAAAAACTGTTTTTT
CASSQEDRTREKLFF
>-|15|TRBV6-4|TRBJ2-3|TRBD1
TGTGCCAGCAGTGACGGGACAGGGGCCACAGATACGCAGTATTTT
CASSDGTGATDTQYF
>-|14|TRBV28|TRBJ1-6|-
TGTGCCAGCAGCCCTACAGGGTGGAATTCACCCCTCCACTTT
CASSPTGWNSPLHF
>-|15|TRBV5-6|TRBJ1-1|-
TGTGCCAGCAGCTTGGGACTTCAAGGCAACACTGAAGCTTTCTTT
CASSLGLQGNTEAFF
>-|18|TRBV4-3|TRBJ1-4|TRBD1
TGCGCCAGCAGCCAACGGACAGGAGGGGGAACAACTAATGAAAAACTGTTTTTT
CASSQRTGGGTTNEKLFF
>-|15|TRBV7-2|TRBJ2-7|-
TGTGCCACATCCCTTCAGGCAGGGGACTCCTACGAGCAGTACTTC
CATSLQAGDSYEQYF
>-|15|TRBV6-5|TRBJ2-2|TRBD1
TGTTCCAGCACCATGGGGACAGGAGCCACCGGGGAGCTGTTTTTT
CSSTMGTGATGELFF
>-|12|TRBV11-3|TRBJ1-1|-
TGTGCCAGCAGCGGGGCTAGATGGAGAGCTTTCTTT
CASSGARWRAFF
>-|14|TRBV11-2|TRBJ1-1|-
TGTGCCAGCAGACGTGTAGAGGGGAACACTGAAGCTTTCTTT
CASRRVEGNTEAFF
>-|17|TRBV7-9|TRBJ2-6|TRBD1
TGTGCCAGCAGCCCGCGGACAGGTCCAACTGGGGCCAACGTCCTGACTTTC
CASSPRTGPTGANVLTF
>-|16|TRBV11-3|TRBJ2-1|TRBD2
TGTGCCAGCAGCTTCGGTAGCGGGAGCTCCTACAATGAGCAGTTCTTC
CASSFGSGSSYNEQFF
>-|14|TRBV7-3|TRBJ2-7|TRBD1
TGTGCCAGCAGCCCGACAGGGGAGAAGTACGAGCAGTACTTC
CASSPTGEKYEQYF
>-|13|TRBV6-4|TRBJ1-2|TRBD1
TGTGCCAGCCTGAGGGACAGGGGGTTTGGCTACACCTTC
CASLRDRGFGYTF
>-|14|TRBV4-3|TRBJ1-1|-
TGCGCCAGCAGCCAGTATTTAGGGAGCACTGAAGCTTTCTTT
CASSQYLGSTEAFF
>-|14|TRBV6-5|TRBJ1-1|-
TGTGCCAGCAGTTACGGAGGGTTTGGCACTGAAGCTTTCTTT
CASSYGGFGTEAFF
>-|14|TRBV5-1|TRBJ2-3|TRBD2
TGCGCCAGCAGCTTCGGGGGGAGTGCAGATACGCAGTATTTT
CASSFGGSADTQYF
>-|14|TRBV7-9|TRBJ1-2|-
TGTGCCAGCGGGATGGACAGTTGGAACTATGGCTACACCTTC
CASGMDSWNYGYTF
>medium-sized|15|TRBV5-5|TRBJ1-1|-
TGTGCCAGCAGCCTGAGGTGGGGCGCGAACACTGAAGCTTTCTTT
CASSLRWGANTEAFF
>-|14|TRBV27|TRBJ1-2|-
TGTGCCAGCAGCAATGGGGGGGCGCTTCGTGGCTACACCTTC
CASSNGGALRGYTF
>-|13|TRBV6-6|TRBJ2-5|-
TGTGCCAGCAGTTACTGGCAGCAAGAGACCCAGTACTTC
CASSYWQQETQYF
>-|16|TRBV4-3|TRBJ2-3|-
TGCGCCAGCAGCGAAGAGAGAGGCTCGGGCACAGATACGCAGTATTTT
CASSEERGSGTDTQYF
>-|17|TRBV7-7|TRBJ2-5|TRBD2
TGTGCTAGCAGCCTGGGACTAGCGGGAGCTGGCCAAGAGACCCAGTACTTC
CASSLGLAGAGQETQYF
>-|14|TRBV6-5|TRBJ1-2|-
TGTGCCAGCAGTTCTCCCACAGGAACCAATGGCTACACCTTC
CASSSPTGTNGYTF
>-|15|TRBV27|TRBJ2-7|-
TGTGCCAGCAGTTTATATGGGGACAAAACCTACGAGCAGTACTTC
CASSLYGDKTYEQYF
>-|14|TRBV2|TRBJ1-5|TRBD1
TGTGCCAGCAGTGAAATCAGGGGGCATCAGCCCCAGCATTTT
CASSEIRGHQPQHF
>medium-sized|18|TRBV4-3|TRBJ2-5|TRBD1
TGCGCCAGCAGCCAAGTTGTATCCGGGACAGGGGGACAAGAGACCCAGTACTTC
CASSQVVSGTGGQETQYF
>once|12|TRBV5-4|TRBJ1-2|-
TGTGCCAGCAGCCTACGGACTAGGGGCTACACCTTC
CASSLRTRGYTF
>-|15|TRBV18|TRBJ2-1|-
TGTGCCAGCTCACCTAATAGCGGTTCCTACAATGAGCAGTTCTTC
CASSPNSGSYNEQFF
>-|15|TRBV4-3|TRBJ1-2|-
TGCGCCAGCAGCCAAGGCTCTGGCGGGAACTATGGCTACACCTTC
CASSQGSGGNYGYTF
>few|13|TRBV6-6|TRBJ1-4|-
TGTGCCAGCACCCCAAGGGGTAGTGAAAAACTGTTTTTT
CASTPRGSEKLFF
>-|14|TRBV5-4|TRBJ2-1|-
TGTGCCAGCGGTGGTGAGAGCTCCTACAATGAGCAGTTCTTC
CASGGESSYNEQFF
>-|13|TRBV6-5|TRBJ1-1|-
TGTGCCAGCAGTTACGGGAGGTACACTGAAGCTTTCTTT
CASSYGRYTEAFF
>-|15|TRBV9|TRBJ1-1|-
TGTGCCAGCAGACCGACAGGTAAAATGAACACTGAAGCTTTCTTT
CASRPTGKMNTEAFF
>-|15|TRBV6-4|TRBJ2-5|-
TGTGCCAGCAGTAGCTTCGCGGGGCTAGGCGAGACCCAGTACTTC
CASSSFAGLGETQYF
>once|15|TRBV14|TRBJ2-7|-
TGTGCCAGCAGCCAAGGTCTGCTGAGCTCCTACGAGCAGTACTTC
CASSQGLLSSYEQYF
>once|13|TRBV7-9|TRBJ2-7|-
TGTGCCAGCAGCTTAGCCGGTCCCTACGAGCAGTACTTC
CASSLAGPYEQYF
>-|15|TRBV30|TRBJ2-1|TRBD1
TGTGCCTGGAGGAGGGGGACAGGGGTTTACGGTGAGCAGTTCTTC
CAWRRGTGVYGEQFF